This note documents a single TCR beta chain sequence. Its antigen remains unknown. Profiled with immunoSEQ multiplex PCR; TCRdb holds only in-frame clones, not every one. The table shows fewer than 100,000 clones, with roughly 77% occurring only once. CDR1 and CDR2 from the germline V gene are SNHLY and FYNNEI. The V end was cut by 2 bases, the J end by 2 bases, with 12 bases between. This CDR3 has 15 residues. The sample is drawn from a study of cytotoxic CD8 clonotypes in ibrutinib-treated CLL. Study results and caveats: Pretreatment clonality was elevated relative to age-matched healthy donors and paralleled circulating CD8+ T-cell counts.

The specimen comprised PBMCs, sampled after 12 months of ibrutinib treatment. The source of this sequence is a human donor with chronic lymphocytic leukemia. This chain joins TRBV2 and TRBJ1-1; D gene unclear. The CDR3 region is CASSERGGQNTEAFF. CDR3 in DNA: TGTGCCAGCAGTGAACGGGGAGGCCAAAACACTGAAGCTTTCTTT.